The 24 T cell receptor beta chains below come from one sample, sequenced in a study of human T cells and chemical hapten exposure. TCRdb itself ran the RACE reads through MiXCR, one entry per CDR3 protein. The profile covers tens of thousands of distinct CDR3 sequences, with roughly 9.1% appearing a single time and around 4% taken by the ten largest. The sample's time point: pre-sensitization, week 0. Treatment in this sample: therapeutic diphenylcyclopropenone sensitization with weekly scalp DPC. The starting material was whole blood, obtained in connection with sensitization to the hapten diphenylcyclopropenone (DPC). These receptors were obtained from a woman between 35 and 50 years old with alopecia areata. Some clones in this sample may be carry-over from other donors' samples.

The table lists this clonotype with many counts. The V and J genes are TRBV7-8 and TRBJ2-7, with 7 nucleotides matching TRBD2. V dropped 4 bases and J dropped 0; count of bases not matched to a gene: 21. Germline V gives CDR1 SGHVS, CDR2 FQNEAQ. CDR3 size: 20 residues. CDR3 residues: CASSSRSGTGRGFSSYEQYF. The CDR3 DNA reads as TGTGCCAGCAGCTCAAGATCTGGGACTGGGAGGGGATTTAGCTCCTACGAGCAGTACTTC.

This clonotype was detected ten times or more. The DNA for the CDR3 is TGTGCCAGCAGTGAAGCCGGGCTTACGCAGTATTTT. This sequence encodes CASSEAGLTQYF. The chain employs TRBV6-1 and TRBJ2-3, with D unresolved. The CDR3 extends over 12 amino acids. Germline V gives CDR1 MNHNS, CDR2 SASEGT. V lost 0 bases and J 8 bases, leaving 6 bases between the germline ends.

The chain links TRBV5-1 to TRBJ2-7; D perhaps matches TRBD2 (6 bases). The CDR3 length is 13 residues. Germline V CDR1 and CDR2: SGHRS, YFSETQ. The germline V and J ends were trimmed by 7 bases and 7 bases, with 18 bases remaining between them. This chain's CDR3 is CASRRGIAEEQYF. The CDR3 nucleotides are TGCGCCAGCCGCCGGGGGATAGCGGAGGAGCAGTACTTC.

This clonotype showed up just a few times. This rearrangement joins TRBV4-1 to TRBJ2-7; the match to TRBD2 covers 8 bases. Germline-derived CDR1 and CDR2 are MGHRA and YSYEKL. V shed 2 bases and J 6 bases; nucleotides not matched to a gene: 6. The CDR3 is 14 amino acids. In DNA, the CDR3 is TGCGCCAGCAGCCAAAACAGGGCGGGGGGCGAGCAGTACTTC. It encodes CASSQNRAGGEQYF.

Regarding this clonotype: A much larger clone differs from this one at a single base, so this may be a read error. The J gene is TRBJ1-2, the V gene TRBV29-1; 8 bases fit TRBD1. The CDR3 length is 13 residues. Trimming cost V 1 base and J 4 bases; bases outside gene matches: 2. Germline assignment: CDR1 SQVTM and CDR2 ANQGSEA. The CDR3 coding sequence is TGCAGCGTTGAAGTGGGACAGGCCTATGGCTACACCTTC. Residues: CSVEVGQAYGYTF.

This clonotype was found many times. The chain joins TRBV6-5 to TRBJ2-6; 7 bases fit TRBD2. The CDR3 totals 15 residues. The germline V gene encodes CDR1 MNHEY and CDR2 SVGAGI. Trimming removed 5 bases from V and 2 bases from J; junction bases left unmatched: 3. CDR3 in amino acids: CASSRGGAGANVLTF. The CDR3 DNA is TGTGCCAGCAGTCGTGGGGGGGCTGGGGCCAACGTCCTGACTTTC.

This clonotype was observed at least ten times. The rearrangement links TRBV5-1 to TRBJ2-3; possible D gene TRBD1, 6 bases. Germline-derived CDR1 and CDR2 are SGHRS and YFSETQ. The V end lost 0 bases, the J end lost 2 bases, and 13 bases lay between the germline ends. The CDR3 is 16 residues long. CDR3 region: CASSLGNRVTTDTQYF. The CDR3 DNA follows: TGCGCCAGCAGCTTGGGGAACAGGGTAACCACAGATACGCAGTATTTT.

The chain couples TRBV6-2 or TRBV6-3 to TRBJ2-5; D not resolved. Germline V lookup: CDR1 MNHEY, CDR2 SVGEGT. The CDR3 loop spans 15 amino acids. Between the trimmed V and J ends, which lost 0 bases and 6 bases, there was a span of 14 bases. The CDR3 nucleotides read TGTGCCAGCAGTTACTCGGACGTACCCCCAAAGACCCAGTACTTC. It codes for CASSYSDVPPKTQYF.

This clonotype occurred many times. This rearrangement joins TRBV9 to TRBJ1-2; 9 nucleotides agree with TRBD1. The V segment lost 3 bases and the J segment 6 bases; nucleotides outside the gene matches: 6. CDR3 size: 14 residues. The germline V gene has CDR1 SGDLS and CDR2 YYNGEE. CDR3 region: CASSGLGQGNGYTF. The CDR3 DNA reads TGTGCCAGCAGCGGGCTGGGACAGGGCAATGGCTACACCTTC.

This clonotype appeared many times. The chain carries TRBV6-2 or TRBV6-3 and TRBJ2-7; weak D call: TRBD2 (6 bases). Germline V gene data show CDR1 as MNHEY and CDR2 as SVGEGT. Deletions cut 0 bases from V and 2 bases from J, with 11 bases between. The CDR3 sequence is 15 residues long. The CDR3 sequence is CASSYSGRETYEQYF. The DNA for the CDR3 is TGTGCCAGCAGTTACTCGGGTCGGGAGACCTACGAGCAGTACTTC.

The sample holds many counts of this clonotype. This sequence joins TRBV7-2 and TRBJ2-3; no clear D. The CDR3 has 15 amino acids. V was trimmed by 2 bases and J by 6 bases, leaving 15 bases between them. Germline lookup yields CDR1 SGHTA and CDR2 FQGNSA. The CDR3 spells CASSLRLDRYDTQYF. The CDR3, as DNA: TGTGCCAGCAGCTTAAGGCTAGACCGTTACGATACGCAGTATTTT.

The gene calls are TRBV4-3 and TRBJ1-2; D not resolved. CDR1 is LGHNA and CDR2 is YSLEER in the germline V gene. With 1 base removed from V and 2 bases from J, the gap between germline ends came to 8 bases. The length of the CDR3 is 14 residues. The CDR3 protein is CASSQAEGNYGYTF. DNA of the CDR3: TGCGCCAGCAGCCAAGCGGAGGGAAACTATGGCTACACCTTC.

The chain recombines TRBV9 with TRBJ2-2; D might be TRBD2 (6 bases). CDR1 is SGDLS, CDR2 YYNGEE, per germline. Between the trimmed V and J ends, which lost 1 base and 0 bases, there was a span of 22 bases. There are 20 residues in the CDR3. CDR3 bases: TGTGCCAGCAGCGTAAGGAGGGCGAAGAGGGGCAGCGCGAACACCGGGGAGCTGTTTTTT. Translated, it gives CASSVRRAKRGSANTGELFF.

This clonotype was seen a handful of times. The V gene is TRBV7-9, the J gene TRBJ1-1; D unclear. Germline CDR1 and CDR2: SEHNR and FQNEAQ (reference sequence). The CDR3 consists of 14 residues. V was trimmed by 2 bases and J by 0 bases, leaving 7 bases between them. In nucleotides, the CDR3 is TGTGCCAGCAGCTTAATGGGGATGAACACTGAAGCTTTCTTT. Translation: CASSLMGMNTEAFF. Full variable domain (remainder filled in from reference TRBV7-9 and TRBJ1-1): DTGVSQNPRHKITKRGQNVTFRCDPISEHNRLYWYRQTLGQGPEFLTYFQNEAQLEKSRLLSDRFSAERPKGSFSTLEIQRTEQGDSAMYLCASSLMGMNTEAFFGQGTRLTVV.

The chain combines TRBV3-1 with TRBJ2-7; 11 bases are a match to TRBD1. V was clipped by 0 bases and J by 5 bases; unmatched bases: 6. The germline CDR1 and CDR2 sequences are LGHDT and YNNKEL (reference sequence). This CDR3 comprises 16 residues. As DNA, the CDR3 is TGTGCCAGCAGCCAAGACGGGGGACAGGGGGGACACGAGCAGTACTTC. It is translated as CASSQDGGQGGHEQYF.

This chain connects TRBV28 to TRBJ1-2; D perhaps matches TRBD1 (6 bases). V was pared by 5 bases and J by 2 bases, with 12 bases between. The germline V gene has CDR1 MDHEN and CDR2 SYDVKM. The CDR3 is 14 residues long. CDR3 amino acids: CASSPRGYNYGYTF. The CDR3 DNA reads as TGTGCCAGCAGTCCCAGGGGTTACAACTATGGCTACACCTTC.

The V call is TRBV12-3 or TRBV12-4, the J call TRBJ1-6; D remains unclear. V was cut by 5 bases and J by 19 bases, with 21 bases left in between. There are 13 residues in the CDR3. This chain's CDR3 is CASSPGYGIRPHF. The CDR3 DNA follows: TGTGCCAGCAGTCCGGGGTACGGGATTCGGCCTCACTTT.

The gene calls are TRBV5-6 and TRBJ2-1; TRBD2 matches 7 bases. The germline V gene encodes CDR1 SGHDT and CDR2 YYEEEE. The V and J ends lost 1 base and 3 bases, in that order; junction bases with no gene match: 4. The CDR3 spans 15 residues. As DNA, the CDR3 is TGTGCCAGCAGCTTGCCTCGGACTAGCTACAATGAGCAGTTCTTC. It specifies CASSLPRTSYNEQFF. The entire variable domain, with the rest obtained from reference TRBV5-6 and TRBJ2-1, is as follows: DAGVTQSPTHLIKTRGQQVTLRCSPKSGHDTVSWYQQALGQGPQFIFQYYEEEERQRGNFPDRFSGHQFPNYSSELNVNALLLGDSALYLCASSLPRTSYNEQFFGPGTRLTVL.

The chain combines TRBV5-4 with TRBJ2-7, with 10 bases fitting TRBD1. There are 14 residues in the CDR3. The V gene end was trimmed by 3 bases and the J gene end by 3 bases; junction bases not matched to a gene: 3. Germline V CDR1 and CDR2: SGHNT, YYREEE (reference sequence). DNA of the CDR3: TGTGCCAGCAGCTGGGACAGGGGAAACTACGAGCAGTACTTC. It yields the protein CASSWDRGNYEQYF.

J is TRBJ2-2 and V is TRBV5-1, with D unresolved. Trimming left V 2 bases short and J 3 bases short, with 8 bases between. Germline V gene data show CDR1 as SGHRS and CDR2 as YFSETQ. This CDR3 region has 14 residues. Here the CDR3 reads CASSFRTDTGELFF. CDR3 coding DNA: TGCGCCAGCAGCTTTCGGACCGACACCGGGGAGCTGTTTTTT.

This clonotype was recorded many times. The chain recombines TRBV30 with TRBJ1-4; D not resolved. The CDR3 sequence is 14 residues long. V shed 3 bases and J shed 4 bases, with 12 bases lying between them. Germline CDR1 GTSNPN, CDR2 SVGIG (reference sequence). For the CDR3, the DNA is TGTGCCTGGAGGAAGGATCTCCGTAATGAAAAACTGTTTTTT. It encodes CAWRKDLRNEKLFF. Drawing the rest from reference TRBV30 and TRBJ1-4, the complete variable domain is SQTIHQWPATLVQPVGSPLSLECTVEGTSNPNLYWYRQAAGRGLQLLFYSVGIGQISSEVPQNLSASRPQDRQFILSSKKLLLSDSGFYLCAWRKDLRNEKLFFGSGTQLSVL.

This clonotype was found a few times. J is TRBJ2-7 and V is TRBV20-1; 9 positions match TRBD2. J lost 2 bases, V lost 6 bases, and 5 bases had no gene match. The CDR3 covers 13 residues. Per the germline V gene, CDR1 is DFQATT and CDR2 is SNEGSKA (reference sequence). The CDR3 protein is CSALASGAYEQYF. The DNA for the CDR3 is TGCAGTGCCCTGGCTAGCGGGGCCTACGAGCAGTACTTC.

This clonotype has at least ten counts. V and J are TRBV6-2 or TRBV6-3 and TRBJ2-7; D is ambiguous. CDR3 size: 13 residues. Germline V gene sequence: CDR1 MNHEY, CDR2 SVGEGT. V was cut by 8 bases and J by 2 bases, with 13 bases left in between. CDR3 DNA: TGTGCCAGCCGACCTAGGTCGACCTACGAGCAGTACTTC. The encoded protein is CASRPRSTYEQYF.

This clonotype occurred a few times. This chain uses TRBV2 with TRBJ2-7; D unresolved. The CDR3 totals 14 residues. V lost 1 base and J 6 bases, leaving 13 bases between the germline ends. Germline V gene lookup returns CDR1 SNHLY and CDR2 FYNNEI. This chain's CDR3 is CASSEVGNSREQYF. The CDR3 DNA sequence: TGTGCCAGCAGTGAAGTGGGTAACTCGCGCGAGCAGTACTTC.